Listed below are T cell receptor beta chains from one sample, sequenced in a study of blood T cells in healthy people across ages. One entry per CDR3 protein results from TCRdb running MiXCR on the 5' RACE reads. The sample carries about 580,000 distinct CDR3 sequences, around half recorded once. Sequencing was done on a sample of blood. The receptors were sampled from an elderly man in good health. Both conserved end residues are part of each CDR3. Each record gives: J gene, D gene, clone size, V gene, CDR3 protein, CDR3 DNA. D genes are given only for firm matches. Some rows have no size entry. The others give once, few or many, or a class for an expanded clone.

J gene: TRBJ2-7; D gene: TRBD2; clone size: .; V gene: TRBV5-1; CDR3 protein: CASSVPRGSGEQYF; CDR3 DNA: TGCGCCAGCAGTGTTCCGCGGGGGTCGGGAGAGCAGTACTTC
J gene: TRBJ2-3; D gene: TRBD1; clone size: .; V gene: TRBV7-8; CDR3 protein: CAGSLGQGSKATQYF; CDR3 DNA: TGTGCCGGCAGCTTAGGACAGGGGAGTAAGGCTACGCAGTATTTT
J gene: TRBJ2-5; D gene: .; clone size: .; V gene: TRBV20-1; CDR3 protein: CSLILVGETQYF; CDR3 DNA: TGCAGTCTCATTTTAGTAGGAGAGACCCAGTACTTC
J gene: TRBJ1-1; D gene: .; clone size: once; V gene: TRBV7-9; CDR3 protein: CASSNLAAMNTEAFF; CDR3 DNA: TGTGCCAGCAGCAACCTGGCAGCAATGAACACTGAAGCTTTCTTT
J gene: TRBJ1-1; D gene: .; clone size: .; V gene: TRBV12-3/TRBV12-4; CDR3 protein: CASTNLLRNTEAFF; CDR3 DNA: TGTGCCAGCACCAACCTGTTGAGGAACACTGAAGCTTTCTTT
J gene: TRBJ2-7; D gene: .; clone size: .; V gene: TRBV21-1; CDR3 protein: CASISSREPIYEQYF; CDR3 DNA: TGTGCCAGCATCTCGTCCCGGGAACCTATCTACGAGCAGTACTTC
J gene: TRBJ1-2; D gene: .; clone size: .; V gene: TRBV29-1; CDR3 protein: CSVSDNYGYTF; CDR3 DNA: TGCAGCGTCTCGGACAACTATGGCTACACCTTC
J gene: TRBJ1-1; D gene: TRBD1; clone size: .; V gene: TRBV27; CDR3 protein: CASRQGDENTEAFF; CDR3 DNA: TGTGCCAGCCGACAGGGCGATGAAAACACTGAAGCTTTCTTT
J gene: TRBJ2-1; D gene: .; clone size: .; V gene: TRBV20-1; CDR3 protein: CSAKPSYNEQFF; CDR3 DNA: TGCAGTGCTAAACCTTCCTACAATGAGCAGTTCTTC
J gene: TRBJ2-7; D gene: TRBD2; clone size: .; V gene: TRBV5-1; CDR3 protein: CASSEAGGHYEQYF; CDR3 DNA: TGCGCCAGCAGCGAAGCGGGAGGCCACTACGAGCAGTACTTC
J gene: TRBJ2-3; D gene: .; clone size: .; V gene: TRBV7-2; CDR3 protein: CASSSQTTDTQYF; CDR3 DNA: TGTGCCAGCAGCTCCCAGACCACAGATACGCAGTATTTT
J gene: TRBJ2-7; D gene: .; clone size: .; V gene: TRBV29-1; CDR3 protein: CSVGRSEKQYF; CDR3 DNA: TGCAGCGTGGGACGGTCCGAAAAGCAGTACTTC
J gene: TRBJ2-5; D gene: TRBD2; clone size: few; V gene: TRBV29-1; CDR3 protein: CSVGSGRRETQYF; CDR3 DNA: TGCAGCGTTGGTAGCGGGAGGAGGGAGACCCAGTACTTC
J gene: TRBJ1-2; D gene: .; clone size: many; V gene: TRBV6-5; CDR3 protein: CASSLTSGSPGGYTF; CDR3 DNA: TGTGCCAGCAGTTTGACTAGCGGGAGCCCTGGGGGCTACACCTTC
J gene: TRBJ2-1; D gene: .; clone size: .; V gene: TRBV6-5; CDR3 protein: CASSSRREQFF; CDR3 DNA: TGTGCCAGCAGCTCCCGGCGAGAGCAGTTCTTC
J gene: TRBJ2-3; D gene: .; clone size: many; V gene: TRBV6-6; CDR3 protein: CASRSRDRDTQYF; CDR3 DNA: TGTGCCAGCAGGAGCCGAGATAGAGATACGCAGTATTTT
J gene: TRBJ2-1; D gene: TRBD1; clone size: .; V gene: TRBV7-2; CDR3 protein: CASSLRMGTGVRNEQFF; CDR3 DNA: TGTGCCAGCAGCTTACGTATGGGGACAGGGGTTAGGAATGAGCAGTTCTTC
J gene: TRBJ2-4; D gene: .; clone size: few; V gene: TRBV7-9; CDR3 protein: CASSAYRSGQNIQYF; CDR3 DNA: TGTGCCAGCAGCGCCTATCGGTCAGGGCAAAACATTCAGTACTTC
J gene: TRBJ2-7; D gene: TRBD1; clone size: few; V gene: TRBV10-2; CDR3 protein: CATSTGSSYEQYF; CDR3 DNA: TGCGCCACTTCGACAGGGTCCTCCTACGAGCAGTACTTC
J gene: TRBJ2-7; D gene: TRBD2; clone size: .; V gene: TRBV7-2; CDR3 protein: CASSLGYAGGPYEQYF; CDR3 DNA: TGTGCCAGCAGCTTAGGGTACGCGGGAGGCCCCTACGAGCAGTACTTC
J gene: TRBJ2-7; D gene: .; clone size: .; V gene: TRBV20-1; CDR3 protein: CSASGPEYEQYF; CDR3 DNA: TGCAGTGCTAGCGGTCCCGAATACGAGCAGTACTTC
J gene: TRBJ1-4; D gene: TRBD1; clone size: .; V gene: TRBV5-1; CDR3 protein: CASSSRQGGAGEKLFF; CDR3 DNA: TGCGCCAGCAGCTCGCGACAGGGGGGCGCCGGTGAAAAACTGTTTTTT
J gene: TRBJ2-3; D gene: .; clone size: .; V gene: TRBV29-1; CDR3 protein: CSVEDVGVPEAQYF; CDR3 DNA: TGCAGCGTTGAAGATGTCGGGGTCCCGGAGGCGCAGTATTTT
J gene: TRBJ2-1; D gene: .; clone size: .; V gene: TRBV6-2/TRBV6-3; CDR3 protein: CASWRDSYNEQFF; CDR3 DNA: TGTGCCAGCTGGAGGGACAGTTACAATGAGCAGTTCTTC
J gene: TRBJ2-1; D gene: .; clone size: .; V gene: TRBV20-1; CDR3 protein: CSAARPGSPSNEQFF; CDR3 DNA: TGCAGTGCCGCCCGCCCGGGATCCCCTTCCAATGAGCAGTTCTTC
J gene: TRBJ2-1; D gene: .; clone size: few; V gene: TRBV5-4; CDR3 protein: CASSFPRGQVTVEDEQFF; CDR3 DNA: TGTGCCAGCAGCTTTCCTAGGGGACAAGTGACGGTGGAGGATGAGCAGTTCTTC
J gene: TRBJ1-2; D gene: .; clone size: .; V gene: TRBV5-1; CDR3 protein: CAGSLVGQGGGGYTF; CDR3 DNA: TGCGCCGGCAGCTTGGTGGGGCAGGGCGGCGGTGGCTACACCTTC
J gene: TRBJ1-1; D gene: .; clone size: .; V gene: TRBV29-1; CDR3 protein: CSVEFGRLNTEAFF; CDR3 DNA: TGCAGCGTTGAGTTCGGCAGATTGAACACTGAAGCTTTCTTT
J gene: TRBJ1-6; D gene: TRBD1; clone size: .; V gene: TRBV7-2; CDR3 protein: CASTVDRGWNSPLHF; CDR3 DNA: TGTGCCAGCACCGTCGACAGGGGATGGAATTCACCCCTCCACTTT
J gene: TRBJ2-1; D gene: .; clone size: .; V gene: TRBV21-1; CDR3 protein: CASSNCIRTGFFWGMDGQFF; CDR3 DNA: TGTGCCAGCAGCAACTGCATCCGGACAGGGTTTTTTTGGGGGATGGATGGGCAGTTCTTC
J gene: TRBJ1-2; D gene: .; clone size: .; V gene: TRBV2; CDR3 protein: CASRRNTAIGYTF; CDR3 DNA: TGTGCCAGCCGAAGGAACACGGCTATAGGCTACACCTTC
J gene: TRBJ1-6; D gene: .; clone size: .; V gene: TRBV20-1; CDR3 protein: CSARRGNSNSPLHF; CDR3 DNA: TGCAGTGCTAGACGGGGAAATAGTAATTCACCCCTCCACTTT
J gene: TRBJ2-5; D gene: .; clone size: .; V gene: TRBV5-1; CDR3 protein: CASSLSGPTAIETQYF; CDR3 DNA: TGCGCCAGCAGCTTGTCGGGACCGACAGCGATCGAGACCCAGTACTTC
J gene: TRBJ2-3; D gene: TRBD1; clone size: few; V gene: TRBV10-3; CDR3 protein: CAIGGRTGDTDTQYF; CDR3 DNA: TGTGCCATCGGGGGACGGACAGGGGACACAGATACGCAGTATTTT
J gene: TRBJ2-7; D gene: .; clone size: .; V gene: TRBV5-1; CDR3 protein: CASSFSGAGYEQYF; CDR3 DNA: TGCGCCAGCAGCTTTTCGGGAGCTGGCTACGAGCAGTACTTC
J gene: TRBJ2-1; D gene: .; clone size: .; V gene: TRBV7-2; CDR3 protein: CASSLNREQYNEQFF; CDR3 DNA: TGTGCCAGCAGCCTCAACAGAGAACAATACAATGAGCAGTTCTTC
J gene: TRBJ2-1; D gene: TRBD2; clone size: few; V gene: TRBV29-1; CDR3 protein: CSVGLAGGDNEQFF; CDR3 DNA: TGCAGCGTTGGTCTAGCGGGAGGGGACAATGAGCAGTTCTTC
J gene: TRBJ1-2; D gene: .; clone size: few; V gene: TRBV6-2/TRBV6-3; CDR3 protein: CASSYPGKISGYTF; CDR3 DNA: TGTGCCAGCAGTTACCCGGGGAAGATCAGTGGCTACACCTTC
J gene: TRBJ2-7; D gene: .; clone size: .; V gene: TRBV27; CDR3 protein: CASSISPSSYEQYF; CDR3 DNA: TGTGCCAGCAGTATCTCTCCAAGCTCCTACGAGCAGTACTTC
J gene: TRBJ2-3; D gene: .; clone size: few; V gene: TRBV20-1; CDR3 protein: CSARVARGGPGDTQYF; CDR3 DNA: TGCAGTGCTAGAGTAGCACGAGGAGGGCCAGGAGATACGCAGTATTTT
J gene: TRBJ2-7; D gene: .; clone size: .; V gene: TRBV29-1; CDR3 protein: CNGRVAYEQYF; CDR3 DNA: TGCAACGGCCGGGTCGCCTACGAGCAGTACTTC
J gene: TRBJ2-3; D gene: TRBD1; clone size: .; V gene: TRBV20-1; CDR3 protein: CSARTPRGLSDTQYF; CDR3 DNA: TGCAGTGCTAGAACCCCCAGGGGGCTGTCAGATACGCAGTATTTT
J gene: TRBJ1-5; D gene: .; clone size: .; V gene: TRBV9; CDR3 protein: CASSVGTGGSNQPQHF; CDR3 DNA: TGTGCCAGCAGCGTTGGTACAGGAGGTAGCAATCAGCCCCAGCATTTT
J gene: TRBJ2-7; D gene: TRBD2; clone size: few; V gene: TRBV29-1; CDR3 protein: CSVDSGNPYEQYF; CDR3 DNA: TGCAGCGTTGATAGCGGGAACCCCTACGAGCAGTACTTC
J gene: TRBJ2-1; D gene: TRBD2; clone size: .; V gene: TRBV6-5; CDR3 protein: CASSARTSGRRHEQFF; CDR3 DNA: TGTGCCAGCTCCGCCCGGACTAGCGGGAGGAGGCATGAGCAGTTCTTC
J gene: TRBJ2-6; D gene: .; clone size: many; V gene: TRBV6-6; CDR3 protein: CASSYSTDGVLTF; CDR3 DNA: TGTGCCAGCAGTTACTCCACGGACGGAGTCCTGACTTTC
J gene: TRBJ1-1; D gene: .; clone size: few; V gene: TRBV7-9; CDR3 protein: CASSLQFEAFF; CDR3 DNA: TGTGCCAGCAGCTTACAGTTTGAAGCTTTCTTT
J gene: TRBJ2-4; D gene: .; clone size: .; V gene: TRBV28; CDR3 protein: CASSFLAKNIQYF; CDR3 DNA: TGTGCCAGCAGTTTCCTAGCCAAAAACATTCAGTACTTC
J gene: TRBJ2-1; D gene: TRBD2; clone size: .; V gene: TRBV20-1; CDR3 protein: CSATSGGGYNEQFF; CDR3 DNA: TGCAGTGCTACTAGCGGGGGGGGGTACAATGAGCAGTTCTTC
J gene: TRBJ1-1; D gene: .; clone size: .; V gene: TRBV3-1; CDR3 protein: CASSQGDRTEAFF; CDR3 DNA: TGTGCCAGCAGCCAAGGGGACCGAACTGAAGCTTTCTTT
J gene: TRBJ2-7; D gene: TRBD1; clone size: many; V gene: TRBV6-6; CDR3 protein: CASSYIDRGSYEQYF; CDR3 DNA: TGTGCCAGCAGTTACATCGACAGGGGCTCCTACGAGCAGTACTTC
J gene: TRBJ1-1; D gene: .; clone size: .; V gene: TRBV20-1; CDR3 protein: CSARDPSTGLFTEAFF; CDR3 DNA: TGCAGTGCTAGAGATCCCTCCACAGGGTTATTTACTGAAGCTTTCTTT
J gene: TRBJ2-3; D gene: .; clone size: .; V gene: TRBV4-2; CDR3 protein: CASSQDRRLGATDTQYF; CDR3 DNA: TGTGCCAGCAGCCAAGATAGGAGGCTCGGGGCCACAGATACGCAGTATTTT
J gene: TRBJ1-2; D gene: .; clone size: .; V gene: TRBV9; CDR3 protein: CASSVWQTAVGGYTF; CDR3 DNA: TGTGCCAGCAGCGTATGGCAGACAGCCGTGGGGGGCTACACCTTC